One sample yielded the 3 T cell receptor beta chains listed below, sequenced in a study of immune evolution from preneoplasia to lung adenocarcinoma. Assay: immunoSEQ multiplex PCR; the TCRdb copy retains only in-frame clones and omits some. The sample yields around 13,000 clones, 80% seen once. The sample consisted of FFPE minimally invasive lung adenocarcinoma tissue. The receptors stem from a person aged 70 to 79 with lung adenocarcinoma.

The chain couples TRBV9 to TRBJ1-3; weak D call: TRBD1 (5 bases). CDR1 and CDR2 from the germline V gene are SGDLS and YYNGEE. The CDR3 totals 15 residues. V was clipped by 2 bases and J by 0 bases, with 9 bases between them. The CDR3 bases are TGTGCCAGCAGCGTTGGGGACTTCTCTGGAAACACCATATATTTT. It codes for CASSVGDFSGNTIYF.

This chain connects TRBV19 to TRBJ1-2; maybe TRBD1 (5 bases). CDR3 length: 14 residues. Trimming removed 5 bases from V and 4 bases from J, with 14 bases in between. Germline CDR1 LNHDA, CDR2 SQIVND (reference sequence). CDR3 residues: CASSAGGAAYGYTF. CDR3 bases: TGTGCCAGTAGTGCGGGCGGGGCCGCCTATGGCTACACCTTC.

This clone was counted once. This chain connects TRBV28 to TRBJ1-1; D may be TRBD1 (6 bases). The CDR3 covers 15 residues. Trimming cost V 6 bases and J 0 bases, with 14 bases left between them. The germline CDR1 and CDR2 sequences are MDHEN and SYDVKM. The CDR3 spells CASSPHQGMNTEAFF. The DNA for the CDR3 is TGTGCCAGCAGCCCCCACCAGGGGATGAACACTGAAGCTTTCTTT.